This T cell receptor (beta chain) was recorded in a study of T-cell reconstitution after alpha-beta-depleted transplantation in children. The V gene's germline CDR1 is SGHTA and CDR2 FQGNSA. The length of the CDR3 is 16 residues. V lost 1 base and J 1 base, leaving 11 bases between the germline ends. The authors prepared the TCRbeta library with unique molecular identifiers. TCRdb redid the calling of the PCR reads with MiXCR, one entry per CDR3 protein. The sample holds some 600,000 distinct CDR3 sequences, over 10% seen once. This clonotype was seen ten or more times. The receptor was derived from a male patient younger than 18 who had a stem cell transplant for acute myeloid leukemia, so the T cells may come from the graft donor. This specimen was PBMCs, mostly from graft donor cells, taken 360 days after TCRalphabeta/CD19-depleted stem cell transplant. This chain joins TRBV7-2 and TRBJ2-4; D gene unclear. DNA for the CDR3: TGTGCCAGCAGCTTAGACTCCTCGGTGGCCAAAAACATTCAGTACTTC. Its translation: CASSLDSSVAKNIQYF.